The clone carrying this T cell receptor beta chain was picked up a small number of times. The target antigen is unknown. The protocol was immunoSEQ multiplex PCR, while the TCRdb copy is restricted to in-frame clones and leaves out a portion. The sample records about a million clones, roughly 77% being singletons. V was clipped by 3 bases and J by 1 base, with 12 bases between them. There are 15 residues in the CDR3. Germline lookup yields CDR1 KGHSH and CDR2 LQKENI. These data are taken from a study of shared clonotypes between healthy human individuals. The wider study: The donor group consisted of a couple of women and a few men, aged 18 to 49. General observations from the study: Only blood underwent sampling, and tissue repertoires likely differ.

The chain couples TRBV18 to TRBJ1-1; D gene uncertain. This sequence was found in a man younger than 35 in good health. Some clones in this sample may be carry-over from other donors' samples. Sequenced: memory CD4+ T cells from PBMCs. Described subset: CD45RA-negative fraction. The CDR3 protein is CASSPMGGENTEAFF. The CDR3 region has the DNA TGTGCCAGCTCACCCATGGGTGGGGAGAACACTGAAGCTTTCTTT.